Below are 24 T cell receptor beta chains sequenced from a single sample in a study of blood T cell repertoires in COVID-19. Profiling relied on immunoSEQ multiplex PCR, and the TCRdb table lists in-frame clones only, not all of them. Of more than 200,000 clones in the sample, roughly 88% were seen once. The sample comprised peripheral blood. The receptor source for this set is a human donor in a cohort sampled during active COVID-19.

The V and J genes are TRBV7-3 and TRBJ2-4, with D perhaps TRBD2 (5 bases). The CDR3 consists of 15 residues. CDR1 and CDR2 from the germline V gene are SGHTA and FQGTGA. V was clipped by 5 bases and J by 5 bases, with 16 bases between them. The CDR3 region is CASSPHGRAENIQYF. CDR3 coding DNA: TGTGCCAGCAGCCCTCATGGGCGGGCAGAAAACATTCAGTACTTC.

The rearrangement joins TRBV10-3 to TRBJ1-2; perhaps TRBD1 as D (6 bases). The CDR3 totals 14 residues. V lost 2 bases and J 4 bases, leaving 11 bases between the germline ends. Germline CDR1 ENHRY, CDR2 SYGVKD. CDR3 sequence: CAISERGGGYGYTF. CDR3 DNA sequence: TGTGCCATCAGTGAGCGAGGGGGGGGCTATGGCTACACCTTC.

This clone was picked up a small number of times. J is TRBJ2-5 and V is TRBV6-5; a possible D gene is TRBD1 (5 bases). Germline-derived CDR1 and CDR2 are MNHEY and SVGAGI. The V and J ends lost 8 bases and 0 bases respectively, with 16 bases between them. This CDR3 region has 15 residues. DNA of the CDR3: TGTGCCAGCGGTAGACAGCGAAGGTACCAAGAGACCCAGTACTTC. Protein sequence: CASGRQRRYQETQYF.

V is TRBV12-5 and J is TRBJ2-7; a possible D gene is TRBD1 (6 bases). CDR3 length equals 11 residues. The V end was cut by 5 bases, the J end by 4 bases, with 6 bases between. The germline V gene has CDR1 LGHNT and CDR2 FRNRAP. The DNA for the CDR3 is TGTGCTAGTGGTACAGGGTACGAGCAGTACTTC. It codes for CASGTGYEQYF.

The V call is TRBV7-6, the J call TRBJ1-1, with a possible D match to TRBD1 (6 bases). This CDR3 contains 15 residues. V was cut by 1 base and J by 1 base, with 10 bases left in between. Looked up from germline, CDR1 is SGHVS and CDR2 is FNYEAQ. The CDR3 loop is CASSLGGQRNTEAFF. The CDR3 region has the DNA TGTGCCAGCAGCTTAGGCGGACAGCGGAACACTGAAGCTTTCTTT.

The rearrangement joins TRBV11-2 to TRBJ2-7; possible D gene TRBD2, 5 bases. The length of the CDR3 is 14 residues. Trimming removed 5 bases from V and 2 bases from J, with 13 bases in between. Germline values: CDR1 SGHAT, CDR2 FQNNGV. The CDR3 DNA reads as TGTGCCAGCAGCCATGTAGCGTACCCCTACGAGCAGTACTTC. It specifies CASSHVAYPYEQYF.

This clone showed up just once. The chain links TRBV19 to TRBJ2-7, with D maybe TRBD2 (5 bases). The germline V and J ends were trimmed by 1 base and 2 bases, with 12 bases remaining between them. Germline CDR1 reads LNHDA; CDR2 reads SQIVND (reference sequence). The CDR3 loop spans 15 amino acids. The CDR3 DNA reads TGTGCCAGTAGTATAGGGGCAGGAGGACCCTACGAGCAGTACTTC. Residues: CASSIGAGGPYEQYF.

The chain links TRBV2 to TRBJ1-2; TRBD1 matches 10 bases. The CDR3 spans 13 residues. CDR1 SNHLY and CDR2 FYNNEI come from the germline V gene. With V trimmed by 6 bases and J by 7 bases, 5 bases remained unmatched. The CDR3 DNA reads TGTGCCAGCAGCGACGGGACAGGGGCTGGCTACACCTTC. Protein: CASSDGTGAGYTF.

This sequence joins TRBV6-2 or TRBV6-3 and TRBJ1-2, with 8 bases matching TRBD1. Germline V gives CDR1 MNHEY, CDR2 SVGEGT. CDR3 length: 13 amino acids. Trimming removed 6 bases from V and 8 bases from J; junction bases left unmatched: 8. The CDR3 coding sequence is TGTGCCAGCAGCACGGACAGGGCTCGGGGCTACACCTTC. This encodes CASSTDRARGYTF.

This clone was seen a few times. The rearrangement joins TRBV7-9 to TRBJ2-1; D is possibly TRBD1 (5 bases). Trimming cost V 4 bases and J 2 bases, with 12 bases left between them. This CDR3 region has 15 residues. CDR1 SEHNR and CDR2 FQNEAQ come from the germline V gene (reference sequence). In DNA, the CDR3 is TGTGCCAGCAGCTCGAGAAGGGGAACCTACAATGAGCAGTTCTTC. It is translated as CASSSRRGTYNEQFF.

This clone was observed a few times. The genes are TRBV6-1 and TRBJ2-7, with D tentatively TRBD1 (6 bases). The V and J ends lost 2 bases and 0 bases respectively, with 14 bases between them. CDR1 MNHNS and CDR2 SASEGT come from the germline V gene. CDR3 length: 16 residues. The CDR3 DNA reads as TGTGCCAGCAGTGAATTAAGGCCAGGGGTCTCCTACGAGCAGTACTTC. It encodes CASSELRPGVSYEQYF.

This sequence joins TRBV6-2 or TRBV6-3 and TRBJ2-7, with D perhaps matching TRBD2 (6 bases). With 0 bases removed from V and 0 bases from J, the gap between germline ends came to 12 bases. The CDR3 runs to 16 residues. Germline CDR1 is MNHEY and CDR2 is SVGEGT. In nucleotides, the CDR3 is TGTGCCAGCAGTTACTCGAGGACTACCCTCTCCTACGAGCAGTACTTC. Protein sequence: CASSYSRTTLSYEQYF.

This clone has a count of ten or more. The rearrangement uses TRBV4-3 and TRBJ2-7, with 7 bases matching TRBD2. With 1 base clipped from V and 3 bases from J, the junction kept 6 bases outside the gene matches. This CDR3 is built from 15 residues. The germline CDR1 and CDR2 sequences are LGHNA and YSLEER. The CDR3 region is CASSQGRDYFYEQYF. Here the CDR3 DNA reads TGCGCCAGCAGCCAAGGCCGGGACTACTTCTACGAGCAGTACTTC.

The chain uses TRBV11-2 and TRBJ2-3; D is unclear. The ends were cut back, 5 bases at V and 2 bases at J, with 17 bases in the middle. Germline V gene data show CDR1 as SGHAT and CDR2 as FQNNGV. The CDR3 covers 16 residues. The CDR3: CASSANAQRITDTQYF. The DNA of the CDR3 is TGTGCCAGCAGCGCGAACGCCCAGCGCATCACAGATACGCAGTATTTT.

The genes are TRBV11-2 and TRBJ1-2; possibly TRBD1 for D (5 bases). This CDR3 spans 14 amino acids. CDR1 and CDR2 (germline): SGHAT, FQNNGV. Trimming removed 5 bases at V and 3 bases at J, with 13 bases between. CDR3 DNA sequence: TGTGCCAGCAGCCCCCTGGGCAGGGACTATGGCTACACCTTC. Its protein is CASSPLGRDYGYTF.

The genes are TRBV5-1 and TRBJ1-3, with 9 bases identical to TRBD1. The CDR3 is 16 amino acids. Germline CDR1 and CDR2: SGHRS and YFSETQ. V was pared by 1 base and J by 1 base, with 3 bases of the junction left unmatched. The CDR3, as DNA: TGCGCCAGCAGCTTGACAGGGGGCCTTTCTGGAAACACCATATATTTT. Its translation is CASSLTGGLSGNTIYF.

The chain combines TRBV23-1 with TRBJ2-7, with D perhaps matching TRBD2 (6 bases). TRBV23-1 counts as an open reading frame of uncertain function. V lost 6 bases and J lost 3, with 9 bases in between. The CDR3 loop spans 12 amino acids. The CDR3 DNA follows: TGCGCCAGCAGCCCGCGGGGCTACGAGCAGTACTTC. Translation: CASSPRGYEQYF.

This clone was found once. V usage is TRBV4-3 and J usage is TRBJ2-1, with D perhaps matching TRBD2 (6 bases). V gave up 4 bases and J gave up 2 bases, with 12 bases separating them. The CDR3 covers 15 residues. Germline CDR1 is LGHNA and CDR2 is YSLEER. In DNA, the CDR3 is TGCGCCAGCAGCCGACAGCGGACTACCTACAATGAGCAGTTCTTC. This codes for CASSRQRTTYNEQFF.

Note on this clone: One end of the junction is discordant with germline, which a read error may explain. The chain has TRBV7-7 and TRBJ2-7; TRBD2 matches at 11 bases. In germline, CDR1 is SSHAT, CDR2 FNYEAQ (reference sequence). The CDR3 sequence is 17 residues long. The CDR3 bases are TGTGCTAGCAGCTTAGGTCTACTAGCGGGAGAGGTTAACGAGCAGTACTTC. Its protein product is CASSLGLLAGEVNEQYF.

The rearrangement uses TRBV7-9 and TRBJ1-6; 7 bases agree with TRBD1. The CDR3 runs to 15 residues. Looked up from germline, CDR1 is SEHNR and CDR2 is FQNEAQ (reference sequence). Germline trimming cut 0 bases from V and 9 bases from J; bases unmatched to any gene: 5. The chain's CDR3 is CASSLAKGASSPLHF. Here the CDR3 DNA reads TGTGCCAGCAGCTTAGCGAAGGGGGCTTCTTCACCCCTCCACTTT.

The V and J genes are TRBV6-6 and TRBJ2-7; TRBD1 matches at 8 bases. The CDR3 sequence is 14 residues long. Germline CDR1 is MNHNY and CDR2 is SVGAGI (reference sequence). V shed 4 bases, J shed 0 bases, and the junction held 2 bases outside the gene matches. This CDR3 is CASSWDRSSYEQYF. Here the CDR3 DNA reads TGTGCCAGCAGTTGGGACAGGAGCTCCTACGAGCAGTACTTC.

CDR3 region: CASSQRPTGSPLHF. The CDR3, as DNA: TGTGCCAGCAGCCAAAGGCCGACAGGATCACCCCTCCACTTT. This chain links TRBV3-1 (or the pseudogene TRBV3-2) with TRBJ1-6; D is perhaps TRBD1 (6 bases). Germline loops: CDR1 LGHDT, CDR2 YNNKEL (reference sequence). Between the trimmed V and J ends, which lost 2 bases and 10 bases, there was a span of 12 bases. CDR3 length: 14 amino acids.

This clone was detected once. V and J are TRBV7-9 and TRBJ2-7; 7 positions match TRBD1. CDR3 size: 12 residues. J lost 5 bases, V lost 10 bases, and 8 bases had no gene match. The germline V gene encodes CDR1 SEHNR and CDR2 FQNEAQ (reference sequence). The CDR3 DNA reads as TGTGCCACGACCGGGACAGCCCACGAGCAGTACTTC. This translates into CATTGTAHEQYF.

The V gene is TRBV5-4, the J gene TRBJ1-1; D possibly corresponds to TRBD1 (5 bases). V gave up 4 bases and J gave up 3 bases, with 16 bases separating them. CDR1 is SGHNT, CDR2 YYREEE, per germline (reference sequence). The CDR3 is 15 amino acids. For the CDR3, the DNA is TGTGCCAGCAGCACCAGGGTTGTCACAGACACTGAAGCTTTCTTT. Protein sequence: CASSTRVVTDTEAFF.